The clone carrying this TCR beta chain is a singleton in its sample. Its antigen remains unidentified. Profiling relied on immunoSEQ multiplex PCR, and the TCRdb table lists in-frame clones only, not all of them. In the table there are about 94,000 clones, around nine tenths of which are singletons. CDR1 and CDR2 from the germline V gene are ENHRY and SYGVKD. The CDR3 spans 15 residues. J was trimmed by 5 bases and V by 2 bases; bases with no gene match: 3. This sample was taken from a study of a mutant IDH1 vaccine in newly diagnosed glioma. Time point noted: week 47, end of study. Topical imiquimod accompanied each vaccine dose, which consisted of 300 ug of mutant IDH1 20-mer peptide.

This rearrangement joins TRBV10-3 to TRBJ2-3; TRBD2 matches at 11 bases. The origin of this receptor is a woman in her forties or fifties with glioma. The sample here was PBMCs, taken from a glioma patient whose treatment included an IDH1 peptide vaccine. The CDR3 DNA follows: TGTGCCATCAGTGAGAGGCTAGCGGGAGGAGATACGCAGTATTTT. Translating gives CAISERLAGGDTQYF.